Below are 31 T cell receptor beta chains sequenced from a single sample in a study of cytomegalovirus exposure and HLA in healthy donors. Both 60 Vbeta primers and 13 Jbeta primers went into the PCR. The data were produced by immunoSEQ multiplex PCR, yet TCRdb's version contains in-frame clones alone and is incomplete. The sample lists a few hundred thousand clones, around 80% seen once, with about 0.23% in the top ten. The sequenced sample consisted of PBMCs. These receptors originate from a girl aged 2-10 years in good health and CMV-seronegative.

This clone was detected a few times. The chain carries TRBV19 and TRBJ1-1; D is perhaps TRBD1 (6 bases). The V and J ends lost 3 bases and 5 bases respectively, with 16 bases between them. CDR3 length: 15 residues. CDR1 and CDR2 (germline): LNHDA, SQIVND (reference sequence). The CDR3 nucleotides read TGTGCCAGTAGTATGGACGGAGGAACAGGGACTGAAGCTTTCTTT. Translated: CASSMDGGTGTEAFF.

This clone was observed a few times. CDR3 loop: CASSTGTGAEAFF. The DNA for the CDR3 is TGTGCCAGCAGTACCGGGACAGGGGCTGAAGCTTTCTTT. The chain couples TRBV6-5 to TRBJ1-1; 10 nucleotides match TRBD1. The CDR3 has 13 residues. Germline values: CDR1 MNHEY, CDR2 SVGAGI. With V trimmed by 5 bases and J by 6 bases, 3 bases remained unmatched.

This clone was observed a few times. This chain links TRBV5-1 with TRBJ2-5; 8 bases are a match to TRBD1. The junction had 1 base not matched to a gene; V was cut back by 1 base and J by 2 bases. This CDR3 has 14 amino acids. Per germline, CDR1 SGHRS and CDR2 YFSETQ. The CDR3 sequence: CASSLRQGQETQYF. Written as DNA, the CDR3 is TGCGCCAGCAGCTTGCGACAGGGGCAAGAGACCCAGTACTTC.

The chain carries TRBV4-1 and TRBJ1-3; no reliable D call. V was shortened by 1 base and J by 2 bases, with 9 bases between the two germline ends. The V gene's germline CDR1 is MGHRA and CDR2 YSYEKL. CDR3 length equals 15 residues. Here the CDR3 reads CASSQGLGAGNTIYF. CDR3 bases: TGCGCCAGCAGCCAAGGTCTCGGGGCTGGAAACACCATATATTTT.

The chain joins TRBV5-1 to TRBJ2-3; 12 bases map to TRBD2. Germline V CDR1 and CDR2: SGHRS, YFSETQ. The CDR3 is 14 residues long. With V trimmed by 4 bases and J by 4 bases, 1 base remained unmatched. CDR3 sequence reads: CASSTSGGSDTQYF. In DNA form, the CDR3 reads TGCGCCAGCAGCACTAGCGGGGGGTCAGATACGCAGTATTTT. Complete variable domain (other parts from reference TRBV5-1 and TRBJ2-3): KAGVTQTPRYLIKTRGQQVTLSCSPISGHRSVSWYQQTPGQGLQFLFEYFSETQRNKGNFPGRFSGRQFSNSRSEMNVSTLELGDSALYLCASSTSGGSDTQYFGPGTRLTVL.

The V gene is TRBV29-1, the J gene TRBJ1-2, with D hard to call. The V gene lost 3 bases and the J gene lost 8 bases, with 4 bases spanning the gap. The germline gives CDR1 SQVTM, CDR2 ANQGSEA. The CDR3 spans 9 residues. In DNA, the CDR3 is TGCAGCGTTGATCTAGGCTACACCTTC. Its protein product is CSVDLGYTF.

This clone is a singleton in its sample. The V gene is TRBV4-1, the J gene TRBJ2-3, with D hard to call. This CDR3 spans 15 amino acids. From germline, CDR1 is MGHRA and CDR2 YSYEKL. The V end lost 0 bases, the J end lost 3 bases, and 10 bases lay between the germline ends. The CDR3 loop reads CASSQDPPETDTQYF. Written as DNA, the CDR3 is TGCGCCAGCAGCCAAGATCCTCCCGAGACAGATACGCAGTATTTT.

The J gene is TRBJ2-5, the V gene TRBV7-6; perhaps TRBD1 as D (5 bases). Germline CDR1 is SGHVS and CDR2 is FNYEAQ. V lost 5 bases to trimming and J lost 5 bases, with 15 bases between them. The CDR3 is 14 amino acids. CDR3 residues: CASSPRSGWETQYF. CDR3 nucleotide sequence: TGTGCCAGCAGCCCTCGGTCAGGGTGGGAGACCCAGTACTTC.

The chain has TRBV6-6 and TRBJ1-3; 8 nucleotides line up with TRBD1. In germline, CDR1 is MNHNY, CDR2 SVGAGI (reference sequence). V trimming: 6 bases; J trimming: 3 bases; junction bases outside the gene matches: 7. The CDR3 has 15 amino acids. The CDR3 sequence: CASSNRGTGGNTIYF. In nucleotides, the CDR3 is TGTGCCAGCAGCAACCGGGGGACAGGTGGAAACACCATATATTTT.

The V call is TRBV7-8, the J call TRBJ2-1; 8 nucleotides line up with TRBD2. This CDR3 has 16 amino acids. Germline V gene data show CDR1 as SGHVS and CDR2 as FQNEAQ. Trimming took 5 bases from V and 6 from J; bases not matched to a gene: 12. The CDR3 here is CASSPSIAGGSNEQFF. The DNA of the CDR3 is TGTGCCAGCAGCCCTAGTATCGCGGGAGGTAGCAATGAGCAGTTCTTC.

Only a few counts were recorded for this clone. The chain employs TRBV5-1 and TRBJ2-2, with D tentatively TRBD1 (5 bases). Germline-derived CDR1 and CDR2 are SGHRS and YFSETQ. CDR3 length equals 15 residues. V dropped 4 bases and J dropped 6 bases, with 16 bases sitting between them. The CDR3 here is CASSPWSRESGELFF. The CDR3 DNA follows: TGCGCCAGCAGCCCCTGGAGCAGGGAATCCGGGGAGCTGTTTTTT.

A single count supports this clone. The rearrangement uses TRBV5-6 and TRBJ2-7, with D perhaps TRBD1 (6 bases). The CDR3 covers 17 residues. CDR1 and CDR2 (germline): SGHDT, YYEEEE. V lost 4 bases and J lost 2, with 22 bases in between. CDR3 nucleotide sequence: TGTGCCAGCAGCGATAACCACTGGGCAGGGGATCCCTACGAGCAGTACTTC. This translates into CASSDNHWAGDPYEQYF.

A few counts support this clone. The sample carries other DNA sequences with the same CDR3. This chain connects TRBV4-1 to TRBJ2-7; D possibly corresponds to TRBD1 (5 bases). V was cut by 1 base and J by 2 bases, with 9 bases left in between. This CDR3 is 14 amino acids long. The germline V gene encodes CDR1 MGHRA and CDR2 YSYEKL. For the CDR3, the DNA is TGCGCCAGCAGCCAAGCAGGGCAGACCTACGAGCAGTACTTC. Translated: CASSQAGQTYEQYF.

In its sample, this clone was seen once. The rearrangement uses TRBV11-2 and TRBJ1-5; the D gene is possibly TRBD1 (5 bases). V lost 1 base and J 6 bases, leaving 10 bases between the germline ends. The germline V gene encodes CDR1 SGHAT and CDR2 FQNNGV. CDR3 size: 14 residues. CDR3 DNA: TGTGCCAGCAGCTTAGTCGGCAGGGCTCAGCCCCAGCATTTT. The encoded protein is CASSLVGRAQPQHF. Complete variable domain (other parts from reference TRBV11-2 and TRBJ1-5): EAGVAQSPRYKIIEKRQSVAFWCNPISGHATLYWYQQILGQGPKLLIQFQNNGVVDDSQLPKDRFSAERLKGVDSTLKIQPAKLEDSAVYLCASSLVGRAQPQHFGDGTRLSIL.

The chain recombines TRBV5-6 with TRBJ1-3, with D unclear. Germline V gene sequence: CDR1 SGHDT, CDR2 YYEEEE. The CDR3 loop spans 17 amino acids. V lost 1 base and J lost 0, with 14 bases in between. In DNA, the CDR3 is TGTGCCAGCAGCTTGAGCTTGGTACAGTTCTCTGGAAACACCATATATTTT. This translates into CASSLSLVQFSGNTIYF.

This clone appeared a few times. The CDR3 nucleotides read TGCGCCAGCAGTGCCCAGCGGGGGCAGACAGATACGCAGTATTTT. Translation: CASSAQRGQTDTQYF. This sequence joins TRBV10-1 and TRBJ2-3; 8 nucleotides match TRBD2. The V gene's germline CDR1 is WNHNN and CDR2 SYGVQD (reference sequence). The length of the CDR3 is 15 residues. V was clipped by 4 bases and J by 3 bases; unmatched bases: 6.

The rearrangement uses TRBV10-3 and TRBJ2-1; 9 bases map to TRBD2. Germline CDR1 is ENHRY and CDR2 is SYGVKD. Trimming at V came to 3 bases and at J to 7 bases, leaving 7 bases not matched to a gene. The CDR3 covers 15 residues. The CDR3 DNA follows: TGTGCCATCAGTGAATTAGGGAGCGGGAGGAATGAGCAGTTCTTC. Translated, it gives CAISELGSGRNEQFF.

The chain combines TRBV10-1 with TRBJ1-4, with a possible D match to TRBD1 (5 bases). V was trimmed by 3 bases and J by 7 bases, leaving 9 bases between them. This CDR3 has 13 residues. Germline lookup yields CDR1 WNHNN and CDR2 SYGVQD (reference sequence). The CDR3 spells CASSDTGGEKLFF. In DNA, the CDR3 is TGCGCCAGCAGTGACACAGGTGGTGAAAAACTGTTTTTT.

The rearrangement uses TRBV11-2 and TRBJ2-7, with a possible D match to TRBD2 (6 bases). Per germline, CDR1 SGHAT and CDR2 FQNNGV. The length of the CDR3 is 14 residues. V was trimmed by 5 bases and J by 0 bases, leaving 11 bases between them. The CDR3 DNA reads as TGTGCCAGCAGCGGCGGGACTGACTCCTACGAGCAGTACTTC. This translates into CASSGGTDSYEQYF.

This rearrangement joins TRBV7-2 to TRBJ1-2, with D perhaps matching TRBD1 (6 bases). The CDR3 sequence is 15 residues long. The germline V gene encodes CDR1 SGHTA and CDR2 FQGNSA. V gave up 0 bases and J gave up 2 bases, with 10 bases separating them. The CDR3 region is CASSLAGGENYGYTF. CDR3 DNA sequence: TGTGCCAGCAGCTTAGCAGGGGGGGAGAACTATGGCTACACCTTC.

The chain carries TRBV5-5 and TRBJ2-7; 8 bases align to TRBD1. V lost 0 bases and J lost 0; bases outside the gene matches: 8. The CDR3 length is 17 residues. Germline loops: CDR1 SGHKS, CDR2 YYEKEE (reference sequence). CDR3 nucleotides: TGTGCCAGCAGCTTGGCCGGTTGGGACAGGTTCTCCTACGAGCAGTACTTC. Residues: CASSLAGWDRFSYEQYF.

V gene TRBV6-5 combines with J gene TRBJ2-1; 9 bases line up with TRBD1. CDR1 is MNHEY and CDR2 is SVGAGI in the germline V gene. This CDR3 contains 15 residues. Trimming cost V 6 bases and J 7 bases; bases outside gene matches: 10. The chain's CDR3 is CASRIQGADRNEQFF. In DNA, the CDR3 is TGTGCCAGCAGAATACAGGGGGCCGATCGGAATGAGCAGTTCTTC.

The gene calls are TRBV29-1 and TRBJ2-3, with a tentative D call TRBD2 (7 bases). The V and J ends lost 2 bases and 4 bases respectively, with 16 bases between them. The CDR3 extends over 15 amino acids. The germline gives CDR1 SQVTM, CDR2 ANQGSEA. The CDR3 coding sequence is TGCAGCGTTGAACGCGGGGGCTTGGGGCCAGATACGCAGTATTTT. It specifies CSVERGGLGPDTQYF.

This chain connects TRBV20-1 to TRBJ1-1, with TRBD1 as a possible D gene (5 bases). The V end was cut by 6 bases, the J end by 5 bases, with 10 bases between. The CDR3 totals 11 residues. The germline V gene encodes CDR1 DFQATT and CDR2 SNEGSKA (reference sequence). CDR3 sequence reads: CSAGPSTEAFF. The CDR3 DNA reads TGCAGTGCGGGGCCGTCAACTGAAGCTTTCTTT.

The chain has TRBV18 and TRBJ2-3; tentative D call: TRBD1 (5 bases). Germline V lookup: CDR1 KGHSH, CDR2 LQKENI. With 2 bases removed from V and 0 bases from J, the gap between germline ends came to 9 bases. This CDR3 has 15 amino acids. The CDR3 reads CASSPSQASTDTQYF. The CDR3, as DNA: TGTGCCAGCTCACCATCACAGGCTAGCACAGATACGCAGTATTTT.

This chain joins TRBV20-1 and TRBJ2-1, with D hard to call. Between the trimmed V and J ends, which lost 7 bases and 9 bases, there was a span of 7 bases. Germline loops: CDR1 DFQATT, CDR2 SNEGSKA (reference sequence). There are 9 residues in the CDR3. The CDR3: CSGPSEQFF. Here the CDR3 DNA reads TGCAGTGGCCCCAGTGAGCAGTTCTTC.

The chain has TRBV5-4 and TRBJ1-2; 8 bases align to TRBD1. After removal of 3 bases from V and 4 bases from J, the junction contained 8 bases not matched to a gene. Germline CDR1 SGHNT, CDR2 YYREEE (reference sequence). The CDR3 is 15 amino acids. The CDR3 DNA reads TGTGCCAGCAGCTCACTTGGGGGACAGGTCTATGGCTACACCTTC. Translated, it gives CASSSLGGQVYGYTF.

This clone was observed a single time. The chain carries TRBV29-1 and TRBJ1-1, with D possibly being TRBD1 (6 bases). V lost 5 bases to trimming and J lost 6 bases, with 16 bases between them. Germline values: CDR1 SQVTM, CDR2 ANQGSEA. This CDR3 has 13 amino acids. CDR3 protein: CSVHTGKRAEAFF. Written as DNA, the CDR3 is TGCAGCGTTCACACAGGGAAGAGGGCTGAAGCTTTCTTT.

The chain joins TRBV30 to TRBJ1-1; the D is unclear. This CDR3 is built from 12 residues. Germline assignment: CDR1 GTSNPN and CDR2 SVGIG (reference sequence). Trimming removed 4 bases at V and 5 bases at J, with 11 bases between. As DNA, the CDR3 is TGTGCCTGGATCGCCGTCGGGACTGAAGCTTTCTTT. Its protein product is CAWIAVGTEAFF.

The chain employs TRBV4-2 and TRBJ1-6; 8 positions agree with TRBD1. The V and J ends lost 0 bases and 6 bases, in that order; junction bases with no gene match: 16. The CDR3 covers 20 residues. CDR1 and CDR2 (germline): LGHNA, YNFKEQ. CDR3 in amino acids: CASSQEWAAGGQIGNSPLHF. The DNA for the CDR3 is TGTGCCAGCAGCCAAGAATGGGCGGCAGGGGGCCAAATCGGTAATTCACCCCTCCACTTT.

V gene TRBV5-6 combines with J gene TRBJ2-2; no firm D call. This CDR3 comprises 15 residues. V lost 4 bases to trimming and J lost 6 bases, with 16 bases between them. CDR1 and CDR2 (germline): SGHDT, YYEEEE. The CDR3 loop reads CASSRVGQSPGELFF. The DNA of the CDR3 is TGTGCCAGCAGCCGAGTTGGGCAGTCCCCCGGGGAGCTGTTTTTT. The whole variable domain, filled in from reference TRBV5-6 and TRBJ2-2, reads DAGVTQSPTHLIKTRGQQVTLRCSPKSGHDTVSWYQQALGQGPQFIFQYYEEEERQRGNFPDRFSGHQFPNYSSELNVNALLLGDSALYLCASSRVGQSPGELFFGEGSRLTVL.